Sequencing of this T cell receptor beta chain was carried out in a study of prognosis after radiotherapy for stage I lung cancer. Study-wide background: There were around 15 patients with newly diagnosed primary stage I lung tumors and about five patients with oligometastatic NSCLC after surgical resection of the primary tumor. Study-wide findings and caveats: After stereotactic body radiation therapy, unique TCR clone counts dropped from a median of around 10,000 to 6,900. When patients developed distant metastases, their Shannon entropy after stereotactic body radiation therapy was lower.

This clonotype was counted only a few times. Its specificity is not known. CDR3 of TCR beta was amplified from genomic DNA via a two-round multiplex PCR. Primers targeting each individual TRBV and TRBJ gene were applied in first-round PCR. In TCRdb, the multiplex PCR reads were re-called with MiXCR into one record per CDR3 protein. The table lists tens of thousands of distinct CDR3 sequences, around 40% of them singletons, with approximately 50% in the top ten. The germline CDR1 and CDR2 sequences are MNHEY and SVGEGT. This CDR3 has 15 residues. The ends were cut back, 2 bases at V and 4 bases at J, with 11 bases in the middle.

The clonotype was recovered from a donor over 45 with non-small cell lung cancer. The sequences come from PBMCs, collected before or after stereotactic body radiation therapy (not recorded which). J is TRBJ2-2 and V is TRBV6-2 or TRBV6-3, with D perhaps given as TRBD1 or TRBD2 (6 bases each). CDR3 amino acids: CASSYLTGATGELFF. The CDR3 coding sequence is TGTGCCAGCAGTTACCTGACGGGGGCCACCGGGGAGCTGTTTTTT.